This TCR beta chain was observed in a study of T-cell reconstitution after alpha-beta-depleted transplantation in children. General study results and limits: Surviving recipient T cells and thymic progenitors accounted for the high day-60 TCRbeta diversity observed in some patients. By one year post-transplant, T-cell counts and diversity largely arose from T cells that were newly produced.

This clonotype was counted at least ten times. Its antigen is not known. A library of TCRbeta sequences, prepared with unique molecular identifiers, was generated. From the PCR reads, TCRdb called clonotypes with MiXCR, one entry per CDR3 protein. The sample records 100,000 to 130,000 distinct CDR3 sequences, around 6.4% being singletons. Germline V lookup: CDR1 SGHRS, CDR2 YFSETQ. The CDR3 covers 17 residues. The V gene end was trimmed by 4 bases and the J gene end by 3 bases; junction bases not matched to a gene: 5. The source of this sequence is a male patient under 10 years old who had a stem cell transplant for acute lymphoblastic leukemia, so the T cells may come from the graft donor. The V gene is TRBV5-1, the J gene TRBJ2-1; 15 bases line up with TRBD2. The sequenced sample was PBMCs, mostly from graft donor cells, obtained 360 days after TCRalphabeta/CD19-depleted stem cell transplant. CDR3 sequence: CASSRTSGGVNYNEQFF. CDR3 bases: TGCGCCAGCAGCCGGACTAGCGGGGGGGTGAACTACAATGAGCAGTTCTTC. Filled out from reference TRBV5-1 and TRBJ2-1, the complete variable domain reads KAGVTQTPRYLIKTRGQQVTLSCSPISGHRSVSWYQQTPGQGLQFLFEYFSETQRNKGNFPGRFSGRQFSNSRSEMNVSTLELGDSALYLCASSRTSGGVNYNEQFFGPGTRLTVL.